Sequencing of this T cell receptor beta chain was carried out in a study of OX40 agonist ivuxolimab in advanced cancers. Using immunoSEQ multiplex PCR, the repertoire was profiled, and TCRdb retains in-frame clones only, with some absent. The sample lists over 60,000 clones; around 89% were seen once. Germline values: CDR1 SGHNT, CDR2 YENEEA. The CDR3 has 13 residues. V dropped 5 bases and J dropped 9; count of bases not matched to a gene: 6. The rearrangement joins TRBV11-3 to TRBJ2-1; 8 positions agree with TRBD2. The specimen was CD4+ or CD8+ T cells sorted from blood, collected in a trial of the OX40 agonist ivuxolimab. The receptor's source is an adult with an advanced solid tumor such as melanoma, head and neck, liver or kidney cancer. CDR3 residues: CASSPGLVSEQFF. For the CDR3, the DNA is TGTGCCAGCAGCCCGGGACTAGTCAGTGAGCAGTTCTTC.